The rows below give T cell receptor beta chains drawn from one sample of a study of a mutant IDH1 vaccine in newly diagnosed glioma. The protocol was immunoSEQ multiplex PCR, while the TCRdb copy is restricted to in-frame clones and leaves out a portion. The table shows some 60,000 clones, with approximately 84% occurring only once. No antigen is known for these receptors. The sequencing used PBMCs, collected from a glioma patient whose treatment included an IDH1 peptide vaccine. The source is a man aged 25 to 40 with glioma. Each CDR3 is given without its conserved first and last residue. D genes are given only for firm matches.

v_call: TRBV5-4
d_call: TRBD1
j_call: TRBJ2-1
cdr3_aa: ASSHRGSSYNEQF

v_call: TRBV5-5
d_call: -
j_call: TRBJ1-3
cdr3_aa: ASSLTDDSGNTIY

v_call: TRBV5-4
d_call: TRBD1
j_call: TRBJ2-2
cdr3_aa: ASSSGTGGGIVGTGELF

v_call: TRBV5-6
d_call: TRBD1
j_call: TRBJ1-2
cdr3_aa: ASSFLTGVNYGYT

v_call: TRBV6-5
d_call: -
j_call: TRBJ2-2
cdr3_aa: ASSYSRTPGELF

v_call: TRBV30
d_call: -
j_call: TRBJ2-2
cdr3_aa: ARKAGKRELF

v_call: TRBV11-2
d_call: -
j_call: TRBJ2-3
cdr3_aa: ASSPLGSRTDTQY

v_call: TRBV27
d_call: TRBD2
j_call: TRBJ2-1
cdr3_aa: ASSLSWLAGGGRNEQF

v_call: TRBV4-1
d_call: -
j_call: TRBJ2-1
cdr3_aa: ASSHSSPSYNEQF

v_call: TRBV29-1
d_call: -
j_call: TRBJ2-5
cdr3_aa: SVVMRETQY

v_call: TRBV30
d_call: -
j_call: TRBJ1-1
cdr3_aa: AWFRLYDTEAF

v_call: TRBV19
d_call: TRBD1
j_call: TRBJ1-5
cdr3_aa: ASSQMTGTSNQPQH

v_call: TRBV4-3
d_call: TRBD1
j_call: TRBJ2-2
cdr3_aa: ASSQGTGGELF

v_call: TRBV15
d_call: TRBD1
j_call: TRBJ1-6
cdr3_aa: ATSRDLQGEIKNSPLH

v_call: TRBV27
d_call: -
j_call: TRBJ1-1
cdr3_aa: ASSFQPGREAF

v_call: TRBV20-1
d_call: -
j_call: TRBJ2-1
cdr3_aa: SATEYNEQF

v_call: TRBV19
d_call: -
j_call: TRBJ2-6
cdr3_aa: ASSDRRRDSGANVLT

v_call: TRBV4-2
d_call: TRBD1
j_call: TRBJ1-1
cdr3_aa: ASSRTGDTEAF

v_call: TRBV28
d_call: -
j_call: TRBJ1-5
cdr3_aa: ASSGALGNQPQH

v_call: TRBV7-9
d_call: -
j_call: TRBJ2-7
cdr3_aa: ASEGSYEQY

v_call: TRBV5-1
d_call: TRBD1
j_call: TRBJ1-1
cdr3_aa: ASSLRTGMNTEAF

v_call: TRBV7-9
d_call: TRBD1
j_call: TRBJ1-1
cdr3_aa: ASSARTGLNTEAF

v_call: TRBV7-2
d_call: -
j_call: TRBJ2-4
cdr3_aa: ASSLVARNIQY

v_call: TRBV9
d_call: TRBD2
j_call: TRBJ2-3
cdr3_aa: ASSVAGGPTGTQY

v_call: TRBV5-6
d_call: -
j_call: TRBJ2-7
cdr3_aa: ASSQGTVSQY

v_call: TRBV7-2
d_call: TRBD2
j_call: TRBJ2-1
cdr3_aa: ASSSIGLAGVEQF

v_call: TRBV19
d_call: TRBD2
j_call: TRBJ2-1
cdr3_aa: ASSGDPASGGTYNEQF

v_call: TRBV5-1
d_call: -
j_call: TRBJ2-2
cdr3_aa: ASSLSPGTGELF

v_call: TRBV5-4
d_call: -
j_call: TRBJ1-2
cdr3_aa: ASSPGPYGYT

v_call: TRBV30
d_call: -
j_call: TRBJ2-4
cdr3_aa: AWSLKRQSLAKNIQY

v_call: TRBV20-1
d_call: TRBD1
j_call: TRBJ1-2
cdr3_aa: SARQGSGYT

v_call: TRBV28
d_call: -
j_call: TRBJ2-7
cdr3_aa: ASSPAGTYEQY

v_call: TRBV5-6
d_call: -
j_call: TRBJ1-2
cdr3_aa: ASSPFLSGYT

v_call: TRBV15
d_call: TRBD1
j_call: TRBJ1-2
cdr3_aa: ATSRGQGELYGYT

v_call: TRBV19
d_call: TRBD2
j_call: TRBJ2-3
cdr3_aa: ASARRGNTQY

v_call: TRBV28
d_call: -
j_call: TRBJ2-7
cdr3_aa: ASSNTRSRKY

v_call: TRBV7-2
d_call: -
j_call: TRBJ1-2
cdr3_aa: ASSQNGGDYGYT

v_call: TRBV28
d_call: -
j_call: TRBJ2-7
cdr3_aa: ASSLWPSDRY

v_call: TRBV10-2
d_call: TRBD2
j_call: TRBJ2-4
cdr3_aa: ASSEMVGLAAKNIQY

v_call: TRBV6-6
d_call: -
j_call: TRBJ1-2
cdr3_aa: ASSVNYGYT

v_call: TRBV19
d_call: -
j_call: TRBJ1-2
cdr3_aa: ASTAGAVRYGYT

v_call: TRBV29-1
d_call: -
j_call: TRBJ1-5
cdr3_aa: SVGVRASNQPQH

v_call: TRBV7-9
d_call: -
j_call: TRBJ1-2
cdr3_aa: ASTFGDAFYGYT